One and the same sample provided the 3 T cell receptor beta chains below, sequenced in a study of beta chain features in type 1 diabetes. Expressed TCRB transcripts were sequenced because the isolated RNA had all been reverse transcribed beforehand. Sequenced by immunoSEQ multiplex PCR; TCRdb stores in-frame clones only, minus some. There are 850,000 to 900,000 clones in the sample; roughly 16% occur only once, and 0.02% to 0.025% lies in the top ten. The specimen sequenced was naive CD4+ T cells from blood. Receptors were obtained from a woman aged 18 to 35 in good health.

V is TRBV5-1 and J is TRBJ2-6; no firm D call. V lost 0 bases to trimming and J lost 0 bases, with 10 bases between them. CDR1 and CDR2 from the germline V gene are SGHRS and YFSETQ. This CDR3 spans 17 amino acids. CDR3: CASSLEFMGSGANVLTF. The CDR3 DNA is TGCGCCAGCAGCTTGGAATTTATGGGCTCTGGGGCCAACGTCCTGACTTTC.

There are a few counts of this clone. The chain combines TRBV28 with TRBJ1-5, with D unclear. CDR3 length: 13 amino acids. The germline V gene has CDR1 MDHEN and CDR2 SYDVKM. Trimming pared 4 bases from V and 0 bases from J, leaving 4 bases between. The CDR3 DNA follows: TGTGCCAGCAGTTGGAGTAGCAATCAGCCCCAGCATTTT. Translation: CASSWSSNQPQHF.

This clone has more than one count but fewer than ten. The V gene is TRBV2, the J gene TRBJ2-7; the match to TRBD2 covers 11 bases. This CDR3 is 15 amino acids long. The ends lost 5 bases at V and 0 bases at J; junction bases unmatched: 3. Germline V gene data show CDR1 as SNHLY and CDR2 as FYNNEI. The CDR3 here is CASSWGLAASYEQYF. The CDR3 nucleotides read TGTGCCAGCAGTTGGGGACTAGCGGCCTCCTACGAGCAGTACTTC. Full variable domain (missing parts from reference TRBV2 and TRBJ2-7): EPEVTQTPSHQVTQMGQEVILRCVPISNHLYFYWYRQILGQKVEFLVSFYNNEISEKSEIFDDQFSVERPDGSNFTLKIRSTKLEDSAMYFCASSWGLAASYEQYFGPGTRLTVT.